These T cell receptor beta chains were read from a single sample in a study of blood T cell repertoires in COVID-19. This table comes from immunoSEQ multiplex PCR, and its TCRdb copy is limited to in-frame clones, with some not included. This sample yields some 200,000 clones, of which roughly 80% are seen a single time; 7.2% belongs to the top ten. Sequencing was performed on peripheral blood. The source of these receptors is a woman in her 70s with acute or convalescent COVID-19. The CDR3 runs from the conserved cysteine through the conserved F or W. A D gene is named only where the DNA matches it firmly.

D gene	J gene	V gene	CDR3 protein
NA	TRBJ1-6	TRBV7-9	CASSFGVRSPLHF
TRBD1	TRBJ2-5	TRBV5-4	CASSLNQGGAETQYF
NA	TRBJ2-7	TRBV7-9	CASSLGATYEQYF
TRBD2	TRBJ2-3	TRBV5-1	CASSSGLAGARTDTQYF
NA	TRBJ1-2	TRBV5-8	CASSQNYGYTF
TRBD2	TRBJ2-1	TRBV3-1/TRBV3-2	CASSQDRRGGFDEQFF
NA	TRBJ2-5	TRBV24-1	CATSDFDRSSLQYF
TRBD1	TRBJ1-2	TRBV18	CASSPNLQGNYGYTF
NA	TRBJ1-5	TRBV18	CASSPEAGDNQPQHF
NA	TRBJ2-7	TRBV27	CASSLGGGGIYEQYF
NA	TRBJ2-3	TRBV6-4	CATSRGGAGDTQYF
NA	TRBJ1-3	TRBV6-5	CASRGGPATGNTIYF
NA	TRBJ2-2	TRBV30	CAWAPVTGPNTGELFF
NA	TRBJ2-3	TRBV4-2	CASSLHTDTQYF
TRBD1	TRBJ1-5	TRBV19	CATGVGNQPQHF
TRBD2	TRBJ2-3	TRBV11-3	CASSKGLAGTDTQYF